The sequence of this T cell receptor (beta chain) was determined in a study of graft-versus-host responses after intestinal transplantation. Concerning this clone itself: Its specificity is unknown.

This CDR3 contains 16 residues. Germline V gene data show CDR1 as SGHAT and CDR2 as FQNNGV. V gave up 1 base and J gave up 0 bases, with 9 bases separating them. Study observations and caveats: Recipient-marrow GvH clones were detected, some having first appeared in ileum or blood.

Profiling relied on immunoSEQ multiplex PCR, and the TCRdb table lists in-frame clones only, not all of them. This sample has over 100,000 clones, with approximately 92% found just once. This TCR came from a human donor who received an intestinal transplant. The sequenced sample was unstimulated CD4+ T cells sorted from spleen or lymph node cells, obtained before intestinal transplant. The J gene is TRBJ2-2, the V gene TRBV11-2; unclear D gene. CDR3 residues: CASSLGASANTGELFF. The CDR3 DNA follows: TGTGCCAGCAGCTTAGGGGCCAGCGCGAACACCGGGGAGCTGTTTTTT.